This T cell receptor beta chain was documented in a study of neoadjuvant nivolumab and ipilimumab in lung cancer. Study results and limitations: Only a single major-pathologic-response sample was available for clonality analysis. Blood richness before therapy tracked richness in tumors resected after neoadjuvant therapy. From pretherapy to surgery, tumor richness and clonality rose with dual therapy. Resected tumors had greater TCR richness and clonality than uninvolved lung.

A few counts support this clone. Its antigen is still unknown. The CDR3 runs to 16 residues. CDR1 SGHRS and CDR2 YFSETQ come from the germline V gene. Between the trimmed V and J ends, which lost 0 bases and 8 bases, there was a span of 20 bases. Some clones are missing from TCRdb's copy, which holds only in-frame ones; the method was immunoSEQ multiplex PCR. The sample has around 7,700 clones; roughly 77% are singletons. This TCR was sampled from an adult with non-small cell lung cancer. The sample here was adjacent normal lung tissue, taken after neoadjuvant nivolumab, alone or with ipilimumab, at or shortly before surgery. This rearrangement joins TRBV5-1 to TRBJ1-2; D is ambiguous. The CDR3 reads CASSLALSPGLWGYTF. CDR3 bases: TGCGCCAGCAGCTTGGCCCTATCCCCGGGCCTCTGGGGCTACACCTTC.